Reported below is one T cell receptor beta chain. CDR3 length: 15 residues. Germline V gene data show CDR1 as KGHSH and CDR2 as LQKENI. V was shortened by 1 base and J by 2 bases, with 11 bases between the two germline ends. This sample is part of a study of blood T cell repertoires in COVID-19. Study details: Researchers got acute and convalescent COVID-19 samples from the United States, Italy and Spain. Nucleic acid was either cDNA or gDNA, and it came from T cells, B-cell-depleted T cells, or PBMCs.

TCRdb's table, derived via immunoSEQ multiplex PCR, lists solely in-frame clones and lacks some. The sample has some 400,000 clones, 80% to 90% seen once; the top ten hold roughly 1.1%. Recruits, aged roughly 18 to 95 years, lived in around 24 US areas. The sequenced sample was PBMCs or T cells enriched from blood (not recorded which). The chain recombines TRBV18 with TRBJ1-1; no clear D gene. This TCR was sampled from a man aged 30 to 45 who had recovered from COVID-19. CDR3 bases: TGTGCCAGCTCACCACAAGGGAGTGAAAACACTGAAGCTTTCTTT. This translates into CASSPQGSENTEAFF.